These 11 T cell receptor beta chains were sequenced from one sample in a study of patients and donors after allogeneic stem cell transplantation. TCRdb re-derived calls from the RT-PCR reads in MiXCR, one entry per CDR3 protein. The data contain some 960,000 distinct CDR3 sequences, about 20% of them seen just once; the ten biggest clones take up 6%. Sequencing used blood, either unsorted or a sorted T cell fraction (not recorded which). These receptors were taken from a human donor who was either an allogeneic HSCT recipient or a stem cell or donor lymphocyte infusion donor (not recorded which). It is not recorded whose cells these are; they may come from a transplant donor.

This clonotype was picked up many times. This chain connects TRBV5-1 to TRBJ2-1, with a possible D match to TRBD2 (5 bases). Germline V gene data show CDR1 as SGHRS and CDR2 as YFSETQ. CDR3 size: 16 residues. Between the trimmed V and J ends, which lost 4 bases and 4 bases, there was a span of 18 bases. The CDR3, as DNA: TGCGCCAGCAGCACTGGATCCAGCGGAGCTTACAATGAGCAGTTCTTC. It translates to CASSTGSSGAYNEQFF.

This clonotype was seen a few times. The chain couples TRBV12-3 or TRBV12-4 to TRBJ1-3; no reliable D call. The V end was cut by 2 bases, the J end by 0 bases, with 11 bases between. This CDR3 region has 16 residues. CDR3 sequence reads: CASSLRRPTSGNTIYF. In DNA, the CDR3 is TGTGCCAGCAGTTTACGGAGGCCAACCTCTGGAAACACCATATATTTT.

The gene calls are TRBV4-2 and TRBJ2-1; D is uncertain. Trimming took off 1 base at V and 3 bases at J, with 4 bases between the two ends. CDR3 length equals 13 residues. Germline V gene data show CDR1 as LGHNA and CDR2 as YNFKEQ. The CDR3 DNA follows: TGTGCCAGCAGCCAAGGGCACTACAATGAGCAGTTCTTC. Translated: CASSQGHYNEQFF.

This clonotype has only a few counts. The chain carries TRBV11-2 and TRBJ2-7; 12 bases line up with TRBD2. Germline loops: CDR1 SGHAT, CDR2 FQNNGV. The CDR3 has 18 residues. Germline trimming cut 4 bases from V and 1 base from J; bases unmatched to any gene: 11. CDR3 sequence (DNA): TGTGCCAGCAGCTACAAACTAGCGGGAGGACCCAAATCCTACGAGCAGTACTTC. Its translation is CASSYKLAGGPKSYEQYF.

The V call is TRBV4-2, the J call TRBJ2-7, with 8 nucleotides matching TRBD2. CDR1 and CDR2 (germline): LGHNA, YNFKEQ. The V gene end was trimmed by 0 bases and the J gene end by 0 bases; junction bases not matched to a gene: 7. The CDR3 runs to 17 residues. CDR3: CASSQESLGLVSYEQYF. The DNA of the CDR3 is TGTGCCAGCAGCCAAGAGAGTTTGGGACTAGTCTCCTACGAGCAGTACTTC.

This clonotype was seen ten or more times. CDR3 coding DNA: TGTGCCAGCAGTTTGAGTGTCAATGAGCAGTTCTTC. It specifies CASSLSVNEQFF. The chain carries TRBV12-3 or TRBV12-4 and TRBJ2-1; D gene unclear. The CDR3 covers 12 residues. The V and J ends lost 3 bases and 6 bases respectively, with 6 bases between them.

This clonotype was counted only a few times. The V and J genes are TRBV5-5 and TRBJ2-1; D gene ambiguous. V lost 0 bases to trimming and J lost 9 bases, with 7 bases between them. This CDR3 has 12 amino acids. Looked up from germline, CDR1 is SGHKS and CDR2 is YYEKEE (reference sequence). The CDR3 DNA sequence: TGTGCCAGCAGCTTGGTCGAGGTTGAGCAGTTCTTC. Protein sequence: CASSLVEVEQFF.

As to this clonotype: The junction shows a germline mismatch at one end, possibly a read error. This chain connects TRBV15 to TRBJ2-7; TRBD2 might be the D (7 bases). Germline lookup yields CDR1 LNHNV and CDR2 YYDKDF (reference sequence). This CDR3 is 15 amino acids long. CDR3 loop: CATSRDGGASYEKYF. CDR3 DNA: TGTGCCACCAGCAGAGATGGGGGGGCTTCCTACGAGAAGTACTTC.

The chain is built from TRBV7-8 and TRBJ2-3; TRBD2 agrees at 11 bases. V shed 5 bases and J 1 base; nucleotides not matched to a gene: 2. Germline V gives CDR1 SGHVS, CDR2 FQNEAQ. CDR3 length equals 15 residues. CDR3 region: CASSISGGGTDTQYF. The CDR3, as DNA: TGTGCCAGCAGCATTAGCGGGGGGGGCACAGATACGCAGTATTTT.

This clonotype was observed at least ten times. This chain joins TRBV12-3 or TRBV12-4 and TRBJ1-6; D call uncertain. Deletions cut 6 bases from V and 6 bases from J, with 9 bases between. There are 13 residues in the CDR3. The CDR3 DNA follows: TGTGCCAGCAGCCCCTATGGTAATTCACCCCTCCACTTT. Protein: CASSPYGNSPLHF.

A few counts support this clonotype. The chain couples TRBV6-1 to TRBJ1-2; possibly TRBD1 for D (5 bases). The CDR3 covers 13 residues. Deletions cut 5 bases from V and 6 bases from J, with 13 bases between. CDR1 MNHNS and CDR2 SASEGT come from the germline V gene. The CDR3 DNA sequence: TGTGCCAGCAGTCCCGACAGTATCGATGGCTACACCTTC. This translates into CASSPDSIDGYTF.